These 11 T cell receptor beta chains originate from one sample sequenced in a study of chemoradiotherapy in HPV16-positive cancers. Measured with immunoSEQ multiplex PCR; TCRdb has only the in-frame clones, and not every one. The sample records under 20,000 clones, roughly 80% being singletons. The specimen was collected from a patient who underwent chemoradiotherapy. These receptors came from a human donor with HPV-associated anogenital cancer.

The CDR3 DNA reads as TGTGCCTGGAGGCGGGGGGACTATGGCTACACCTTC. Residues: CAWRRGDYGYTF. The rearrangement uses TRBV30 and TRBJ1-2, with a possible D match to TRBD1 (5 bases). This CDR3 contains 12 residues. The V gene lost 3 bases and the J gene lost 3 bases, with 8 bases spanning the gap. Germline CDR1 and CDR2: GTSNPN and SVGIG (reference sequence).

The chain carries TRBV30 and TRBJ1-2; TRBD1 might be the D (5 bases). This CDR3 spans 14 amino acids. Between the trimmed V and J ends, which lost 7 bases and 2 bases, there was a span of 17 bases. Germline CDR1 GTSNPN, CDR2 SVGIG (reference sequence). CDR3 amino acids: CAYPGNRGNYGYTF. CDR3 in DNA: TGTGCCTATCCAGGGAATCGGGGGAACTATGGCTACACCTTC.

The chain combines TRBV7-2 with TRBJ2-3; D may be TRBD1 or TRBD2 (6 bases each). Germline CDR1 is SGHTA and CDR2 is FQGNSA. Trimming removed 11 bases from V and 5 bases from J, with 20 bases in between. The CDR3 consists of 14 residues. The CDR3 nucleotides read TGTGCCGGGAGCATCGGGGGCGCAGAAGATACGCAGTATTTT. Residues: CAGSIGGAEDTQYF.

This rearrangement joins TRBV6-5 to TRBJ1-3; TRBD1 might be the D (5 bases). The germline V and J ends were trimmed by 2 bases and 0 bases, with 8 bases remaining between them. CDR1 is MNHEY and CDR2 is SVGAGI in the germline V gene. The CDR3 has 15 residues. Here the CDR3 DNA reads TGTGCCAGCAGTTACCGGGGCCACTCTGGAAACACCATATATTTT. This codes for CASSYRGHSGNTIYF.

This chain links TRBV19 with TRBJ1-5; TRBD1 aligns across 8 bases. Trimming took 6 bases from V and 6 from J; bases not matched to a gene: 7. Germline values: CDR1 LNHDA, CDR2 SQIVND (reference sequence). The CDR3 has 14 amino acids. The CDR3 spells CASRPQGAGQPQHF. The DNA for the CDR3 is TGTGCCAGTAGGCCTCAGGGGGCAGGTCAGCCCCAGCATTTT.

The chain joins TRBV5-4 to TRBJ1-2; a weak D match, TRBD1 (6 bases). The CDR3 has 14 residues. Germline-derived CDR1 and CDR2 are SGHNT and YYREEE (reference sequence). The V gene lost 4 bases and the J gene lost 4 bases, with 14 bases spanning the gap. CDR3 DNA sequence: TGTGCCAGCAGCCCGGACAGTACTTCCTATGGCTACACCTTC. Protein product: CASSPDSTSYGYTF.

Written as DNA, the CDR3 is TGCAGCGTTGAAGACCCTTGGGGCAGCGGGGGCACAGATACGCAGTATTTT. It is translated as CSVEDPWGSGGTDTQYF. The V gene is TRBV29-1, the J gene TRBJ2-3; TRBD2 agrees at 7 bases. CDR1 and CDR2 (germline): SQVTM, ANQGSEA. J was trimmed by 1 base and V by 0 bases; bases with no gene match: 10. The CDR3 extends over 17 amino acids.

V is TRBV5-1 and J is TRBJ1-4, with 8 bases matching TRBD1. The trim removed 6 bases at V and 5 bases at J, leaving 9 bases unmatched. CDR1 SGHRS and CDR2 YFSETQ come from the germline V gene. The CDR3 totals 15 residues. CDR3 protein: CASTPDRGSNEKLFF. DNA for the CDR3: TGCGCCAGCACTCCTGACAGGGGTTCGAATGAAAAACTGTTTTTT.

This clone occurred a few times. The V gene is TRBV19, the J gene TRBJ2-1, with D possibly matching TRBD1 (6 bases). V lost 7 bases and J 8 bases, leaving 18 bases between the germline ends. The CDR3 is made up of 14 amino acids. CDR1 is LNHDA and CDR2 is SQIVND in the germline V gene (reference sequence). Here the CDR3 DNA reads TGTGCCAGTAAGGACTCCGGGACACGCCATGAGCAGTTCTTC. Amino acids: CASKDSGTRHEQFF.

The V gene is TRBV10-3, the J gene TRBJ1-5; no clear D. CDR1 and CDR2 (germline): ENHRY, SYGVKD. The V end lost 0 bases, the J end lost 4 bases, and 4 bases lay between the germline ends. CDR3 length: 13 amino acids. The CDR3 DNA is TGTGCCATCAGTGAGTCGATAAATCAGCCCCAGCATTTT. It codes for CAISESINQPQHF.

This clone was counted a single time. The germline gene is not matched at one end of the junction; a read error may be the cause. This sequence joins TRBV7-7 and TRBJ2-5; 8 nucleotides align to TRBD2. The CDR3 loop spans 14 amino acids. Germline values: CDR1 SSHAT, CDR2 FNYEAQ (reference sequence). CDR3: CASSFGTSGETQYF. The CDR3 DNA sequence: TGTGCTAGCAGCTTCGGCACTAGCGGAGAGACCCAGTACTTC.